This TCR beta chain was identified in a study of beta chain features in type 1 diabetes. General study results and limits: Insertion counts at VDJ junctions were lower in type 1 diabetes patients, who also showed more deletions there.

Since all of the isolated RNA was reverse transcribed, expressed TCRB transcripts were what got sequenced. Generated by immunoSEQ multiplex PCR, the TCRdb table keeps only in-frame clones and is missing some. This repertoire shows some 270,000 clones, 13% to 15% found once; its top ten account for around 0.03%. Concerning this clone: The antigen is undetermined.

Germline-derived CDR1 and CDR2 are LGHNT and FRNRAP. The CDR3 runs 15 residues. V gave up 4 bases and J gave up 1 base; unmatched junction bases: 6. The chain recombines TRBV12-5 with TRBJ2-5; 7 nucleotides agree with TRBD1. The sample comprised naive CD4+ T cells from blood. The sequence came from a woman aged 40 to 49 in good health. The CDR3 DNA reads as TGTGCTAGTGGTTCCCGGCCAGGGGGCCAAGAGACCCAGTACTTC. Its translation: CASGSRPGGQETQYF. Drawing the rest from reference TRBV12-5 and TRBJ2-5, the complete variable domain is DARVTQTPRHKVTEMGQEVTMRCQPILGHNTVFWYRQTMMQGLELLAYFRNRAPLDDSGMPKDRFSAEMPDATLATLKIQPSEPRDSAVYFCASGSRPGGQETQYFGPGTRLLVL.